This T cell receptor beta chain was recovered during a study of read filtering for tumor transcriptome and immune sequencing. Study background: The cohort had roughly 16 men and about 15 women aged about 45 to 80, mean about 70 years. R-ISS stage counts were under ten for I, about 17 for II, 6 or 7 for III.

The library was built from about 400 ng RNA with molecular barcoded adaptors for alpha/delta and beta/gamma chains. From the reads, TCRdb called clonotypes with MiXCR, one entry per CDR3 protein. The table shows some 50,000 distinct CDR3 sequences, with 15% to 20% occurring only once. The CDR3 is 16 residues long. The V gene's germline CDR1 is SGHDT and CDR2 YYEEEE. V dropped 1 base and J dropped 4; count of bases not matched to a gene: 9. Broader study findings: The sorted CD138-negative fraction was a mixed bone marrow immune population, not purified T cells.

This clonotype showed up many times. Its antigen is as yet unknown. Sampling of bone marrow took place during active disease in every patient. The sample consisted of a population of CD138-negative cells sorted from bone marrow. The clonotype was recovered from a donor aged 40 or older with multiple myeloma. V and J are TRBV5-6 and TRBJ2-3; 7 bases align to TRBD2. The CDR3 nucleotides read TGTGCCAGCAGCTTGACTCGCGGGAGTTACTCAGATACGCAGTATTTT. Amino acid sequence: CASSLTRGSYSDTQYF. Full variable domain (remainder filled in from reference TRBV5-6 and TRBJ2-3): DAGVTQSPTHLIKTRGQQVTLRCSPKSGHDTVSWYQQALGQGPQFIFQYYEEEERQRGNFPDRFSGHQFPNYSSELNVNALLLGDSALYLCASSLTRGSYSDTQYFGPGTRLTVL.